The 19 T cell receptor beta chains listed next were all sequenced from one sample in a study of cytomegalovirus exposure and HLA in healthy donors. PCR amplification relied on 60 Vbeta primers (plus 13 Jbeta primers). Assay used: immunoSEQ multiplex PCR; TCRdb lists only in-frame clones, some missing. The profile covers more than 100,000 clones, with under 85% appearing a single time and approximately 3.7% taken by the ten largest. The sample taken for sequencing was PBMCs. The source is a human donor in good health.

The chain employs TRBV30 and TRBJ1-1; D is undetermined. Trimming took off 2 bases at V and 3 bases at J, with 7 bases between the two ends. The CDR3 is made up of 12 amino acids. Germline CDR1 reads GTSNPN; CDR2 reads SVGIG (reference sequence). The CDR3 sequence: CAWSRRDTEAFF. The CDR3 region has the DNA TGTGCCTGGAGTCGTCGGGACACTGAAGCTTTCTTT.

This rearrangement joins TRBV5-4 to TRBJ2-5, with 8 bases aligning to TRBD1. Germline CDR1 is SGHNT and CDR2 is YYREEE (reference sequence). The CDR3 extends over 16 amino acids. Trimming at V came to 4 bases and at J to 1 base, leaving 9 bases not matched to a gene. CDR3 protein: CASSADRVAPQETQYF. CDR3 nucleotide sequence: TGTGCCAGCAGCGCGGACAGGGTAGCTCCCCAAGAGACCCAGTACTTC.

The chain combines TRBV11-2 with TRBJ1-1; 9 bases are a match to TRBD1. After removal of 1 base from V and 7 bases from J, the junction contained 7 bases not matched to a gene. The CDR3 is made up of 15 amino acids. CDR1 is SGHAT and CDR2 is FQNNGV in the germline V gene. The CDR3 DNA reads as TGTGCCAGCAGCTTAGGGGGGGGGACAGGGATTGAAGCTTTCTTT. It encodes CASSLGGGTGIEAFF.

V and J are TRBV2 and TRBJ2-1; TRBD2 matches 12 bases. The CDR3 has 16 amino acids. With V trimmed by 8 bases and J by 9 bases, 14 bases remained unmatched. Germline loops: CDR1 SNHLY, CDR2 FYNNEI. CDR3 in DNA: TGTGCCAGCCCTCCCCCCGGCCTAGCGGGAGGGGTTGAGCAGTTCTTC. Encoded protein: CASPPPGLAGGVEQFF.

CDR3 nucleotide sequence: TGTGCCAGCAGAGAACAGGGCGTGGGACTAGCGGGAGACTCCTACGAGCAGTACTTC. It codes for CASREQGVGLAGDSYEQYF. This chain joins TRBV6-1 and TRBJ2-7, with 14 bases fitting TRBD2. Per germline, CDR1 MNHNS and CDR2 SASEGT. The CDR3 contains 19 residues. V was pared by 6 bases and J by 0 bases, with 13 bases of the junction left unmatched.

The V gene is TRBV19, the J gene TRBJ1-2, with a possible D match to TRBD1 (6 bases). The germline V gene has CDR1 LNHDA and CDR2 SQIVND (reference sequence). V lost 3 bases and J 4 bases, leaving 12 bases between the germline ends. This CDR3 has 14 residues. The DNA for the CDR3 is TGTGCCAGTAGTATCAACAGGGAAGCCTATGGCTACACCTTC. The encoded protein is CASSINREAYGYTF.

This clone was observed once. The V and J genes are TRBV5-6 and TRBJ2-7; 7 bases align to TRBD1. This CDR3 comprises 15 residues. Germline CDR1 SGHDT, CDR2 YYEEEE. The J segment lost 2 bases and the V segment lost 1 base, leaving 6 bases of the junction unmatched. Here the CDR3 DNA reads TGTGCCAGCAGCTTGACAGGGGAGAAGACCTACGAGCAGTACTTC. Amino acids: CASSLTGEKTYEQYF. Filled out from reference TRBV5-6 and TRBJ2-7, the complete variable domain reads DAGVTQSPTHLIKTRGQQVTLRCSPKSGHDTVSWYQQALGQGPQFIFQYYEEEERQRGNFPDRFSGHQFPNYSSELNVNALLLGDSALYLCASSLTGEKTYEQYFGPGTRLTVT.

This clone was observed once. The V gene is TRBV5-4, the J gene TRBJ2-3; the D gene is possibly TRBD1 (5 bases). This CDR3 has 17 amino acids. Trimming pared 4 bases from V and 5 bases from J, leaving 23 bases between. CDR1 is SGHNT and CDR2 is YYREEE in the germline V gene (reference sequence). The DNA for the CDR3 is TGTGCCAGCAGCGAAGCCCTCGGATCGCCTGGACAAGATACGCAGTATTTT. Protein sequence: CASSEALGSPGQDTQYF. The full variable domain, with the rest looked up from reference TRBV5-4 and TRBJ2-3, is ETGVTQSPTHLIKTRGQQVTLRCSSQSGHNTVSWYQQALGQGPQFIFQYYREEENGRGNFPPRFSGLQFPNYSSELNVNALELDDSALYLCASSEALGSPGQDTQYFGPGTRLTVL.

In its sample, this clone was seen many times. The V call is TRBV27, the J call TRBJ1-5; D is possibly TRBD1 (5 bases). Germline V lookup: CDR1 MNHEY, CDR2 SMNVEV (reference sequence). The CDR3 is 15 amino acids. V gave up 3 bases and J gave up 2 bases, with 11 bases separating them. The CDR3: CASSLGGYGNQPQHF. CDR3 nucleotides: TGTGCCAGCAGTTTGGGGGGATATGGCAATCAGCCCCAGCATTTT.

A single count supports this clone. This chain links TRBV7-2 with TRBJ1-6; 8 bases map to TRBD1. CDR3 length: 15 residues. Trimming at V came to 2 bases and at J to 7 bases, leaving 4 bases not matched to a gene. Germline V CDR1 and CDR2: SGHTA, FQGNSA. CDR3 amino acids: CASSLQGAVNSPLHF. In DNA form, the CDR3 reads TGTGCCAGCAGCTTACAGGGGGCGGTAAATTCACCCCTCCACTTT. Filled out from reference TRBV7-2 and TRBJ1-6, the complete variable domain reads GAGVSQSPSNKVTEKGKDVELRCDPISGHTALYWYRQSLGQGLEFLIYFQGNSAPDKSGLPSDRFSAERTGGSVSTLTIQRTQQEDSAVYLCASSLQGAVNSPLHFGNGTRLTVT.

About this clone itself: This sample also contains other DNA sequences that code for the same CDR3. This sequence joins TRBV6-1 and TRBJ2-7, with no clear D. Trimming took off 2 bases at V and 3 bases at J, with 14 bases between the two ends. Germline V gene sequence: CDR1 MNHNS, CDR2 SASEGT. The CDR3 has 15 residues. CDR3 sequence: CASSESPGSLYEQYF. As DNA, the CDR3 is TGTGCCAGCAGTGAAAGCCCTGGTTCCCTCTACGAGCAGTACTTC.

In this sample, this clone turned up a few times. The rearrangement uses TRBV5-6 and TRBJ1-2, with D possibly being TRBD1 (6 bases). CDR1 is SGHDT, CDR2 YYEEEE, per germline. With 4 bases removed from V and 4 bases from J, the gap between germline ends came to 17 bases. There are 15 residues in the CDR3. The CDR3 DNA reads TGTGCCAGCAGCAGGGGGGGAACAGGGATCTATGGCTACACCTTC. Translation gives CASSRGGTGIYGYTF.

Only a few counts were recorded for this clone. This chain links TRBV5-1 with TRBJ2-1, with TRBD2 matching over 9 bases. V shed 5 bases and J 5 bases; nucleotides not matched to a gene: 2. Germline lookup yields CDR1 SGHRS and CDR2 YFSETQ. CDR3 length equals 13 residues. CDR3 DNA sequence: TGCGCCAGCAGTAGCGGGAGTGACAATGAGCAGTTCTTC. Translation gives CASSSGSDNEQFF.

This chain links TRBV19 with TRBJ2-7; tentatively, D is TRBD1 (6 bases). Between the trimmed V and J ends, which lost 5 bases and 1 base, there was a span of 15 bases. The CDR3 runs to 15 residues. Germline V CDR1 and CDR2: LNHDA, SQIVND (reference sequence). The CDR3 here is CASSLGAGESYEQYF. The CDR3, as DNA: TGTGCCAGTAGTCTTGGGGCAGGGGAATCCTACGAGCAGTACTTC.

About this clone: The junction departs from the called germline gene at one end, perhaps through a read error. CDR3 in amino acids: CASSSPGRVGPNRF. CDR3 coding DNA: TGTGCCAGCAGTTCCCCCGGGAGGGTTGGACCCAATAGATTC. The genes are TRBV28 and TRBJ1-2; no definite D call. Germline V CDR1 and CDR2: MDHEN, SYDVKM. The CDR3 loop spans 14 amino acids.

This clone was counted between two and nine times. The V gene is TRBV7-8, the J gene TRBJ2-1; weak D call: TRBD1 (6 bases). Germline-derived CDR1 and CDR2 are SGHVS and FQNEAQ. CDR3 length: 15 amino acids. V lost 5 bases to trimming and J lost 2 bases, with 13 bases between them. The CDR3 bases are TGTGCCAGCAGCGCAGTCACAGGGACCTACAATGAGCAGTTCTTC. Translating gives CASSAVTGTYNEQFF.

Only one count was recorded for this clone. CDR3 DNA sequence: TGTGCCACCAGCGTTACAGGGACTAGCAATCAGCCCCAGCATTTT. As protein: CATSVTGTSNQPQHF. The V gene is TRBV15, the J gene TRBJ1-5; TRBD1 is a possible D gene (6 bases). From germline, CDR1 is LNHNV and CDR2 YYDKDF (reference sequence). The CDR3 runs to 15 residues. V dropped 5 bases and J dropped 0 bases, with 11 bases sitting between them.

The CDR3 nucleotides read TGCGCCAGCAGCTTGGATGACAGCTCCTACGAGCAGTACTTC. Protein: CASSLDDSSYEQYF. The genes are TRBV5-1 and TRBJ2-7; a possible D gene is TRBD1 (5 bases). The germline V gene has CDR1 SGHRS and CDR2 YFSETQ. Trimming left V 0 bases short and J 0 bases short, with 7 bases between. The CDR3 spans 14 residues.

A single count supports this clone. The chain couples TRBV21-1 to TRBJ2-3; the table's D call, TRBD1, was not checked against the DNA. TRBV21-1 constitutes a pseudogene. This CDR3 is 16 amino acids long. Here the CDR3 DNA reads TGTGCCAGCAGCAAAGGACCCGGGACAGAGGGCCCTTCGCAGTATTTT. Encoded protein: CASSKGPGTEGPSQYF.